These 10 T cell receptor beta chains came from one sample sequenced in a study of T cells in Graves' hyperthyroidism and ophthalmopathy. RNA transcripts gave rise to amplified TCR beta CDR3 regions. TCR CDR3 underwent first-round RT-PCR with the HTBI primer set. In TCRdb, the multiplex PCR reads were re-called with MiXCR into one record per CDR3 protein. The data hold around 200,000 distinct CDR3 sequences, with approximately 15% observed a single time. Sequencing used blood. These receptor sequences come from a woman in her fifties or sixties with Graves' hyperthyroidism.

J is TRBJ2-2 and V is TRBV12-3 or TRBV12-4, with 8 bases aligning to TRBD2. CDR3 length equals 17 residues. J gave up 0 bases and V 6 bases, and 9 bases lay outside the gene matches. CDR3 coding DNA: TGTGCCAGCAGCCGTCTAGCGGGCCTATCGAACACCGGGGAGCTGTTTTTT. Amino acid sequence: CASSRLAGLSNTGELFF.

This clonotype was counted at least ten times. The chain couples TRBV20-1 to TRBJ2-7; 10 nucleotides line up with TRBD2. This CDR3 is 15 amino acids long. Looked up from germline, CDR1 is DFQATT and CDR2 is SNEGSKA (reference sequence). J was trimmed by 2 bases and V by 2 bases; bases with no gene match: 6. The CDR3 protein is CSARMTSGSPYEQYF. The DNA of the CDR3 is TGCAGTGCTAGAATGACTAGCGGGTCACCCTACGAGCAGTACTTC.

The chain employs TRBV5-1 and TRBJ1-3, with D perhaps TRBD1 (6 bases). Germline V gene sequence: CDR1 SGHRS, CDR2 YFSETQ. Deletions cut 5 bases from V and 0 bases from J, with 24 bases between. The CDR3 has 19 amino acids. The CDR3 protein is CASRPEATGPLFSGNTIYF. CDR3 in DNA: TGCGCCAGCAGACCTGAGGCGACAGGTCCCCTATTCTCTGGAAACACCATATATTTT.

The J gene is TRBJ2-5, the V gene TRBV27; no reliable D call. The CDR3 spans 16 residues. CDR1 is MNHEY, CDR2 SMNVEV, per germline (reference sequence). The V gene lost 3 bases and the J gene lost 5 bases, with 19 bases spanning the gap. This CDR3 reads CASSFASQDPRETQYF. The CDR3, as DNA: TGTGCCAGCAGTTTCGCTTCCCAGGATCCGAGGGAGACCCAGTACTTC.

This chain uses TRBV7-2 with TRBJ2-3; weak D call: TRBD2 (7 bases). The V end lost 7 bases, the J end lost 7 bases, and 27 bases lay between the germline ends. Looked up from germline, CDR1 is SGHTA and CDR2 is FQGNSA. The CDR3 covers 17 residues. CDR3 sequence reads: CASIRGGGGAKQNTQYF. The CDR3 nucleotides are TGTGCCAGCATCCGGGGAGGGGGGGGGGCCAAGCAAAATACGCAGTATTTT.

This clonotype has ten or more counts. The J gene is TRBJ2-3, the V gene TRBV11-1; D uncertain. CDR1 is SGHAT and CDR2 is FQDESV in the germline V gene (reference sequence). This CDR3 comprises 14 residues. V lost 1 base, J lost 0 bases, and 5 bases lay in between. The CDR3 DNA follows: TGTGCCAGCAGCTTAGTCGGCAGCACAGATACGCAGTATTTT. Translation gives CASSLVGSTDTQYF.

The sample holds many counts of this clonotype. The CDR3 DNA sequence: TGCAGTGCTACCTTCGGCCTGGGCCAGCCCCAGCATTTT. This codes for CSATFGLGQPQHF. The chain couples TRBV20-1 to TRBJ1-5; D is unresolved. The CDR3 consists of 13 residues. Trimming stripped 4 bases from V and 7 bases from J, with 14 bases between. CDR1 is DFQATT, CDR2 SNEGSKA, per germline (reference sequence).

Many counts were recorded for this clonotype. V gene TRBV6-2 or TRBV6-3 combines with J gene TRBJ2-1, with TRBD1 matching over 8 bases. From germline, CDR1 is MNHEY and CDR2 SVGEGT. J lost 5 bases, V lost 0 bases, and 6 bases had no gene match. This CDR3 spans 16 amino acids. The CDR3 spells CASSYSRDRSDNEQFF. The DNA of the CDR3 is TGTGCCAGCAGTTACTCGCGGGACAGGAGCGACAATGAGCAGTTCTTC.

Ten or more counts support this clonotype. This rearrangement joins TRBV28 to TRBJ2-1; 11 bases agree with TRBD2. V shed 5 bases, J shed 6 bases, and the junction held 9 bases outside the gene matches. Germline CDR1 reads MDHEN; CDR2 reads SYDVKM. The CDR3 is made up of 16 amino acids. The CDR3 here is CASSPPLAGGLNEQFF. The DNA of the CDR3 is TGTGCCAGCAGTCCACCCCTAGCGGGGGGCCTCAATGAGCAGTTCTTC.

Ten or more counts support this clonotype. This sequence joins TRBV5-1 and TRBJ1-1, with 10 bases aligning to TRBD1. Germline V CDR1 and CDR2: SGHRS, YFSETQ. This CDR3 has 15 amino acids. Trimming removed 4 bases from V and 3 bases from J; junction bases left unmatched: 6. In DNA, the CDR3 is TGCGCCAGCAGCCGACAGGGGGCCGGGGACACTGAAGCTTTCTTT. This gives the protein CASSRQGAGDTEAFF.